These T cell receptor beta chains were read from a single sample in a study of metastatic and nonmetastatic thyroid tumors. Using MiXCR, TCRdb reanalyzed the PCR reads. The sample shows approximately 37,000 clones, about a fifth of them seen only once. Source material: tumor tissue. The receptors were sampled from a male donor with papillary thyroid cancer or a benign thyroid nodule (not recorded which). Some clones in this sample may be carry-over from other donors' samples. Both conserved end residues are part of each CDR3. Fields, in order: V gene, J gene, D gene, CDR3 protein. The D gene is left open where the match is weak.

V gene: TRBV11-2; J gene: TRBJ1-4; D gene: TRBD1; CDR3 protein: CASSSFDRDRFNEKLFF
V gene: TRBV9; J gene: TRBJ2-5; D gene: TRBD2; CDR3 protein: CASSAWGLAEETQYF
V gene: TRBV20-1; J gene: TRBJ2-5; D gene: -; CDR3 protein: CSASAGSVTETQHF
V gene: TRBV6-1; J gene: TRBJ2-3; D gene: TRBD1; CDR3 protein: CASSETTGGADTQYF
V gene: TRBV29-1; J gene: TRBJ2-7; D gene: TRBD2; CDR3 protein: CSVEGGSGRGYEQYF
V gene: TRBV5-6; J gene: TRBJ2-1; D gene: TRBD2; CDR3 protein: CASSRGLAGDYLFF
V gene: TRBV11-2; J gene: TRBJ2-1; D gene: -; CDR3 protein: CASILGLDGAKEQFF
V gene: TRBV6-1; J gene: TRBJ1-2; D gene: -; CDR3 protein: CASSPGLGREQYSGYTF
V gene: TRBV18; J gene: TRBJ2-5; D gene: TRBD1; CDR3 protein: CASSPPGRTGEQETQYF
V gene: TRBV19; J gene: TRBJ2-2; D gene: TRBD2; CDR3 protein: CASSIKASGSYTGELFF
V gene: TRBV5-1; J gene: TRBJ2-1; D gene: TRBD2; CDR3 protein: CASSRGLISRYNEQFF
V gene: TRBV5-1; J gene: TRBJ2-1; D gene: -; CDR3 protein: CASSLVTARSYNEQFF
V gene: TRBV28; J gene: TRBJ2-3; D gene: -; CDR3 protein: CASSFTRSDTQYF
V gene: TRBV28; J gene: TRBJ2-7; D gene: -; CDR3 protein: CASSLTQRSYEQYF
V gene: TRBV6-1; J gene: TRBJ2-3; D gene: TRBD2; CDR3 protein: CASSGGSGGADTQYF
V gene: TRBV5-4; J gene: TRBJ2-3; D gene: -; CDR3 protein: CSSILGTDTQYF
V gene: TRBV20-1; J gene: TRBJ2-1; D gene: -; CDR3 protein: CSAHGGLTEGQFF
V gene: TRBV5-1; J gene: TRBJ1-1; D gene: TRBD1; CDR3 protein: CASSIDRGSAFF
V gene: TRBV2; J gene: TRBJ2-7; D gene: TRBD2; CDR3 protein: CASTAGGGSYEQYF
V gene: TRBV11-2; J gene: TRBJ2-7; D gene: -; CDR3 protein: CASSLEGEQYF
V gene: TRBV5-1; J gene: TRBJ2-6; D gene: -; CDR3 protein: CASSWDGANVLTF
V gene: TRBV12-3/TRBV12-4; J gene: TRBJ1-5; D gene: -; CDR3 protein: CASSYSQGNQPQHF
V gene: TRBV5-1; J gene: TRBJ2-3; D gene: TRBD2; CDR3 protein: CAISPSGSTDTHYF
V gene: TRBV12-3/TRBV12-4; J gene: TRBJ1-1; D gene: TRBD1; CDR3 protein: CASSARTGVTEAFF
V gene: TRBV30; J gene: TRBJ1-4; D gene: -; CDR3 protein: CAWSDTTRQDVANEKLFF
V gene: TRBV27; J gene: TRBJ2-7; D gene: TRBD2; CDR3 protein: CASSLRTSGKFGVYEQYF
V gene: TRBV18; J gene: TRBJ2-7; D gene: TRBD2; CDR3 protein: CASSLTGTSGPTTYEQYF
V gene: TRBV19; J gene: TRBJ1-1; D gene: TRBD1; CDR3 protein: CASSMGRQGMNTESFF
V gene: TRBV19; J gene: TRBJ2-1; D gene: -; CDR3 protein: CACMGRCFGNEQFF
V gene: TRBV28; J gene: TRBJ1-3; D gene: -; CDR3 protein: CASSIRQFGNTIYF
V gene: TRBV28; J gene: TRBJ2-7; D gene: TRBD1; CDR3 protein: CASRPRQGRHEQYF
V gene: TRBV5-1; J gene: TRBJ2-1; D gene: -; CDR3 protein: CASSLSPDLYNEQFF
V gene: TRBV20-1; J gene: TRBJ1-5; D gene: -; CDR3 protein: CSAIGSDGGLQPQHF
V gene: TRBV6-1; J gene: TRBJ2-5; D gene: -; CDR3 protein: CASTRSWGQETQYF
V gene: TRBV3-1; J gene: TRBJ1-1; D gene: -; CDR3 protein: CASGKGIPPEAFF
V gene: TRBV29-1; J gene: TRBJ1-1; D gene: -; CDR3 protein: CSVGSSGFGTEAFF
V gene: TRBV2; J gene: TRBJ2-6; D gene: -; CDR3 protein: CASSGAASSGADVLTF
V gene: TRBV6-2/TRBV6-3; J gene: TRBJ2-1; D gene: TRBD2; CDR3 protein: CASSQGAGGPRSLHEQFF
V gene: TRBV20-1; J gene: TRBJ2-7; D gene: -; CDR3 protein: CSAQPGGKHEQYF
V gene: TRBV7-3; J gene: TRBJ2-3; D gene: TRBD2; CDR3 protein: CAISLNAGDTQYF
V gene: TRBV9; J gene: TRBJ1-2; D gene: TRBD1; CDR3 protein: CASSLTGGNDYGYTF
V gene: TRBV2; J gene: TRBJ2-1; D gene: TRBD2; CDR3 protein: CASSESVAGVNEQFF
V gene: TRBV12-3/TRBV12-4; J gene: TRBJ2-1; D gene: TRBD2; CDR3 protein: CASSKSTSGRANEQFF
V gene: TRBV7-2; J gene: TRBJ1-6; D gene: -; CDR3 protein: CASSRDGNSPLHF
V gene: TRBV6-1; J gene: TRBJ2-2; D gene: -; CDR3 protein: CASSPTNTGELFF
V gene: TRBV19; J gene: TRBJ1-2; D gene: TRBD1; CDR3 protein: CASSSRDRGSDGYTF
V gene: TRBV5-6; J gene: TRBJ2-1; D gene: -; CDR3 protein: CASSLAIGDPSNEQFF
V gene: TRBV30; J gene: TRBJ1-1; D gene: TRBD1; CDR3 protein: CAWKQGLHTEAFF
V gene: TRBV12-3/TRBV12-4; J gene: TRBJ1-5; D gene: TRBD1; CDR3 protein: CASSFYLRSGTGFYQPQHF